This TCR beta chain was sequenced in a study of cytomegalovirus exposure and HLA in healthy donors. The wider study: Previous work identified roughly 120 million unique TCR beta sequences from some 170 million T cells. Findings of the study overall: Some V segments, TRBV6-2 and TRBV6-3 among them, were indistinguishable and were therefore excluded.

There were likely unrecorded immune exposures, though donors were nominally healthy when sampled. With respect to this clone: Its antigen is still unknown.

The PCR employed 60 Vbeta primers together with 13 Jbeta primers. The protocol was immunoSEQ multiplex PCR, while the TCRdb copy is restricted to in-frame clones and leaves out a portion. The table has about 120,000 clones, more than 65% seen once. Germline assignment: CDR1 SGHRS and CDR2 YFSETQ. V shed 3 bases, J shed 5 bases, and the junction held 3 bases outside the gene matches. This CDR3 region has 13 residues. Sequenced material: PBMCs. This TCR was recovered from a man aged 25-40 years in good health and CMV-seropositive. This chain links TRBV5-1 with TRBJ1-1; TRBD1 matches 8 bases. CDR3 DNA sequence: TGCGCCAGCAGCTATACAGGGGGTACTGAAGCTTTCTTT. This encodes CASSYTGGTEAFF.